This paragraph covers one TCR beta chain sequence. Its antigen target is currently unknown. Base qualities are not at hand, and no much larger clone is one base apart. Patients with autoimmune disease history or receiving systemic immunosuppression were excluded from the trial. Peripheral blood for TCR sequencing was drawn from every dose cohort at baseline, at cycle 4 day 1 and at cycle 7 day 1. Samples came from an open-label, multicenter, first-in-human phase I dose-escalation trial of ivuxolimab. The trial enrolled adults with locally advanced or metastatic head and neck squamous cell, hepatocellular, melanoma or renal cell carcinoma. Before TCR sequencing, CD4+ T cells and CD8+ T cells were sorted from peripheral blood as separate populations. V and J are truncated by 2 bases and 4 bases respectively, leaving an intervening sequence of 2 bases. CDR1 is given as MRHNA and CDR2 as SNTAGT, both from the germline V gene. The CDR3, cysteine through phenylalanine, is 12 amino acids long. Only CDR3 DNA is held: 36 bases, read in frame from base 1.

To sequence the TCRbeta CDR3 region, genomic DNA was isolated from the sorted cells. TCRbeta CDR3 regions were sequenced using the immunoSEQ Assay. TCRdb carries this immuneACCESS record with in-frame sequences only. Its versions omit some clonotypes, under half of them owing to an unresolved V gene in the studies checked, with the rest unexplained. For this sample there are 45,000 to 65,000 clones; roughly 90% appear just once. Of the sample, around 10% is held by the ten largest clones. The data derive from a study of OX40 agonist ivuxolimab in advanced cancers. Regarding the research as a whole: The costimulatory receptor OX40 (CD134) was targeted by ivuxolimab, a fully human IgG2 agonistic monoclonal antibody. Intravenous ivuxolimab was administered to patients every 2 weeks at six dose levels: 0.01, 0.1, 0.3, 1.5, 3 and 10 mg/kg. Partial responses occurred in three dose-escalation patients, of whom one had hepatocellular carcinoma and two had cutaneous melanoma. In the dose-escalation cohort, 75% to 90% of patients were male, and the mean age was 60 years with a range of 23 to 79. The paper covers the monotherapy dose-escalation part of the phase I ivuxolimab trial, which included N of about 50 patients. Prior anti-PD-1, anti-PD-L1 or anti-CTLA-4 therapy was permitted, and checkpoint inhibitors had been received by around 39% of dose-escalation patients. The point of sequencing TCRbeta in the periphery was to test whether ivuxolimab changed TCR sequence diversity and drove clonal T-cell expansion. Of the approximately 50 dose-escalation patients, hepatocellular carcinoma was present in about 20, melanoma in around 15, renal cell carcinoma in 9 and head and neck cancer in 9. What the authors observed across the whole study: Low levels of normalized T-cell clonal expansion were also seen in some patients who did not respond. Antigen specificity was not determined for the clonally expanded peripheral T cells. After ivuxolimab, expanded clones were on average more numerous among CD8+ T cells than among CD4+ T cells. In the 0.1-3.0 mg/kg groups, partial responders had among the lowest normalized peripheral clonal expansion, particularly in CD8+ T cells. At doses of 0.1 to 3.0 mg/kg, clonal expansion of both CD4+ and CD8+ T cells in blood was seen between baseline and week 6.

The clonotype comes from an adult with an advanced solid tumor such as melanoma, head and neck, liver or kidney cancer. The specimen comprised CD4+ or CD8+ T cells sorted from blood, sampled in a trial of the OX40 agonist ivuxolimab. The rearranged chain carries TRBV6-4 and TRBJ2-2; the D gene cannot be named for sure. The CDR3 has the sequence CASSDPTGELFF. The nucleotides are TGTGCCAGCAGTGACCCCACCGGGGAGCTGTTTTTT.